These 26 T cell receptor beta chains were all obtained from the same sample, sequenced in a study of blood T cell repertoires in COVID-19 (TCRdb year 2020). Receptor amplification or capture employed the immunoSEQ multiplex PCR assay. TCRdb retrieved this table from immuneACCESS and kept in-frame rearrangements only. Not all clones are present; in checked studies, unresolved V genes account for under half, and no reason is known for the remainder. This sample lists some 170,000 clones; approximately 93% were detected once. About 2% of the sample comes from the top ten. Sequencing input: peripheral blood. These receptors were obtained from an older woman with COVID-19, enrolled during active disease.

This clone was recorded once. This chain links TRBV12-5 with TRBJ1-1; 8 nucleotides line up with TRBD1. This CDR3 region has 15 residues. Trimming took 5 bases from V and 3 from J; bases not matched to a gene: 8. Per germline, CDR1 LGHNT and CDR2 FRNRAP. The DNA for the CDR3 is TGTGCTAGTGGTCCTGGACAGGGTTTTGACACTGAAGCTTTCTTT. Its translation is CASGPGQGFDTEAFF.

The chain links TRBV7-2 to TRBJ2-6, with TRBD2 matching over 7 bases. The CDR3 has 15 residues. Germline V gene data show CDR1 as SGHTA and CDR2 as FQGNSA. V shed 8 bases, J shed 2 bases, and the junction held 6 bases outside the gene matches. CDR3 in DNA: TGTGCCAGCGCCCCGGGGGGAGCTGGGGCCAACGTCCTGACTTTC. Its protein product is CASAPGGAGANVLTF.

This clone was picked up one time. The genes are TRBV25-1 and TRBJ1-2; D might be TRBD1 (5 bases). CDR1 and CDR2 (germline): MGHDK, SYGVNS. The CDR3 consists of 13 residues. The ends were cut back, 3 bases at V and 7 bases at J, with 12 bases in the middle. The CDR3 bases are TGTGCCAGCAGTGAGGGGGGGAATACTGGCTACACCTTC. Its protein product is CASSEGGNTGYTF.

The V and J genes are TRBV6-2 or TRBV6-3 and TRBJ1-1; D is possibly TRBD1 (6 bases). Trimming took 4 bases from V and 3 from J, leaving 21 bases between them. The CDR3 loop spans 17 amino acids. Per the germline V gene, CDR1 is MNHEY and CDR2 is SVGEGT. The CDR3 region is CASSSIRAQGIDTEAFF. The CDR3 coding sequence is TGTGCCAGCAGTTCGATCCGCGCGCAGGGGATTGACACTGAAGCTTTCTTT.

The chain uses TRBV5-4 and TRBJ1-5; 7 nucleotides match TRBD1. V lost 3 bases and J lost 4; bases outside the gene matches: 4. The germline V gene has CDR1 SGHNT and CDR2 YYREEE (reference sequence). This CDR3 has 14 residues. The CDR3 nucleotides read TGTGCCAGCAGCTCAGTACAGGGGAATCAGCCCCAGCATTTT. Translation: CASSSVQGNQPQHF. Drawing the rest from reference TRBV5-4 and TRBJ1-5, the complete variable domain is ETGVTQSPTHLIKTRGQQVTLRCSSQSGHNTVSWYQQALGQGPQFIFQYYREEENGRGNFPPRFSGLQFPNYSSELNVNALELDDSALYLCASSSVQGNQPQHFGDGTRLSIL.

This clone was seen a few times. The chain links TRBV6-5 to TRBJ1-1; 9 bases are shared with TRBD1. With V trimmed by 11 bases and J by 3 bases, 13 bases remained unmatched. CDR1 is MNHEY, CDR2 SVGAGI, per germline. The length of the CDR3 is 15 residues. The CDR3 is CASLGQGHWDTEAFF. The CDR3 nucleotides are TGTGCCTCATTAGGACAGGGGCATTGGGACACTGAAGCTTTCTTT.

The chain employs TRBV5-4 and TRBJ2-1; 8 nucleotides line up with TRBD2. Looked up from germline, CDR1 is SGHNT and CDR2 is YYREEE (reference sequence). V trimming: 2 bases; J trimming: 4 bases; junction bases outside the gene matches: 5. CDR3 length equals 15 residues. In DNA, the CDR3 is TGTGCCAGCAGCTTCTTAGCGGGGCTATACAATGAGCAGTTCTTC. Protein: CASSFLAGLYNEQFF.

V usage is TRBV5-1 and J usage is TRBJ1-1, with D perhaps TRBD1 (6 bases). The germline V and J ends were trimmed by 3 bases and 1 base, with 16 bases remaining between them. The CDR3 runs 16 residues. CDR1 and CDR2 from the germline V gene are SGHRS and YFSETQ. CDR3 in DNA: TGCGCCAGCAGCTCGACCCCCCGGACAGCGAACACTGAAGCTTTCTTT. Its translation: CASSSTPRTANTEAFF.

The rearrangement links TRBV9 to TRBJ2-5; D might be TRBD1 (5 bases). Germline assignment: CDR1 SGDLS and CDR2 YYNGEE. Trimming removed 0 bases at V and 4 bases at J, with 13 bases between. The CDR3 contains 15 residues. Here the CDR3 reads CASSVEGVGRETQYF. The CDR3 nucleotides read TGTGCCAGCAGCGTAGAAGGGGTGGGTCGAGAGACCCAGTACTTC.

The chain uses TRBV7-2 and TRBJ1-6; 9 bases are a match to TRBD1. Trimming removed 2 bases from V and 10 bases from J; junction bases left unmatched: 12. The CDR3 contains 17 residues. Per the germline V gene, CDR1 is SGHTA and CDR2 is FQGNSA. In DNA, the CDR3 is TGTGCCAGCAGCTTAAAAGGGGGGACAGGGTCGAAATCACCCCTCCACTTT. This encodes CASSLKGGTGSKSPLHF.

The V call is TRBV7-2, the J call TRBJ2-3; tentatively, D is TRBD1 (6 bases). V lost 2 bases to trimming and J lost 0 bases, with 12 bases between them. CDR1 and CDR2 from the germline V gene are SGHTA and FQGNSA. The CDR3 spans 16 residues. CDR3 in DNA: TGTGCCAGCAGCTTAAGTCGGCAGGGGAGCACAGATACGCAGTATTTT. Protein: CASSLSRQGSTDTQYF.

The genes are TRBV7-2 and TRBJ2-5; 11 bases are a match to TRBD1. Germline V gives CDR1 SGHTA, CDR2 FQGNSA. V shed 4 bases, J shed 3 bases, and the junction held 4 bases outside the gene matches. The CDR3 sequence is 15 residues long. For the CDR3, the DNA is TGTGCCAGCAGCTCGGGACAGGGGGTGGAAGAGACCCAGTACTTC. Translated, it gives CASSSGQGVEETQYF.

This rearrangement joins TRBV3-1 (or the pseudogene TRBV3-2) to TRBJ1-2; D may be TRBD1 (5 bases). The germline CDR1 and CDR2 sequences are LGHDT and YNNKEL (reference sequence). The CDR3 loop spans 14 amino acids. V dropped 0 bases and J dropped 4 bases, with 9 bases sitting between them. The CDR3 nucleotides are TGTGCCAGCAGCCAAGATACAGGCCCCTATGGCTACACCTTC. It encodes CASSQDTGPYGYTF.

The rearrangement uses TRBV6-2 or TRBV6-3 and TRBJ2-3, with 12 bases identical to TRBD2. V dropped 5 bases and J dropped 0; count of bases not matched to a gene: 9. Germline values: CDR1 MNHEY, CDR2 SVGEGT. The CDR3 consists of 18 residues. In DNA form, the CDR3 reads TGTGCCAGCAGTGATGGACTAGCGGGGATGACTAGCACAGATACGCAGTATTTT. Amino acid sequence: CASSDGLAGMTSTDTQYF.

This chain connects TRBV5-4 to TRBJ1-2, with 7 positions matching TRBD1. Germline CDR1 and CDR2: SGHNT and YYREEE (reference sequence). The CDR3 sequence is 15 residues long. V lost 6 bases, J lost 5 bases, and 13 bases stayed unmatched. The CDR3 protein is CASISPTGTAYGYTF. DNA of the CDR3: TGTGCCAGCATATCTCCGACAGGGACCGCTTATGGCTACACCTTC.

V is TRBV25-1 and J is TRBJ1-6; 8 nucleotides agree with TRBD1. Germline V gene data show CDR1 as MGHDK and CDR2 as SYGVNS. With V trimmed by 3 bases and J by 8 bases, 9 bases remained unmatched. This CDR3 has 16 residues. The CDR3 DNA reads TGTGCCAGCAGTGATTACTTTACAGGGGGAGATTCACCCCTCCACTTT. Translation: CASSDYFTGGDSPLHF.

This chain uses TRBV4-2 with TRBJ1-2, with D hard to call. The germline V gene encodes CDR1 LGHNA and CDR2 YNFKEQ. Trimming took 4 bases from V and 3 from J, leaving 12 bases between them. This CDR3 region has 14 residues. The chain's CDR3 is CASSPGGRDYGYTF. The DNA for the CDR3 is TGTGCCAGCAGCCCGGGAGGTAGGGACTATGGCTACACCTTC.

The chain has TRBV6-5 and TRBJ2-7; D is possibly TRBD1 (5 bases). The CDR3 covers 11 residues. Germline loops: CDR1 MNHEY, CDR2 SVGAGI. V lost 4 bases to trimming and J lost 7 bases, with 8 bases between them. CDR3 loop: CASSSPGEQYF. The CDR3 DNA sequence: TGTGCCAGCAGTTCTCCAGGGGAGCAGTACTTC.

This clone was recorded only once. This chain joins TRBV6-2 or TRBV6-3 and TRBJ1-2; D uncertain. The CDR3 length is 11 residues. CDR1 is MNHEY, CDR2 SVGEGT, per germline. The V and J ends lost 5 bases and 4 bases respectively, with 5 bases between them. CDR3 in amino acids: CASSGLYGYTF. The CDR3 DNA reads TGTGCCAGCAGTGGCCTCTATGGCTACACCTTC.

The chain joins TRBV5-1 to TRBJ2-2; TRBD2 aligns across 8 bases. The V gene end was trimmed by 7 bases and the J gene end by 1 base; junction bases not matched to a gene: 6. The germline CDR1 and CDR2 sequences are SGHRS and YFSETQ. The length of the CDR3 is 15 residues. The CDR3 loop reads CASLPSGGNTGELFF. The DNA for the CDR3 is TGCGCCAGCCTGCCCAGCGGGGGGAACACCGGGGAGCTGTTTTTT.

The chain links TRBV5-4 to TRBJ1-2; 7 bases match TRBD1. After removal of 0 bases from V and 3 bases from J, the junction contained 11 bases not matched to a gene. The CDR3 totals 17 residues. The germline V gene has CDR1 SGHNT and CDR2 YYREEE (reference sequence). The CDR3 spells CASSLDRAQGGYYGYTF. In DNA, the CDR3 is TGTGCCAGCAGCTTGGACCGAGCCCAGGGGGGCTACTATGGCTACACCTTC.

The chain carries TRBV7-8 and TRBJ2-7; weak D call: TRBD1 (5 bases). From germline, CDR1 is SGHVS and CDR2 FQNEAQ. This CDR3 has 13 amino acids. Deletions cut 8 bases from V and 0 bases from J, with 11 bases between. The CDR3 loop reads CASRGHGSYEQYF. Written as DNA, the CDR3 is TGTGCCAGCCGCGGACACGGCTCCTACGAGCAGTACTTC.

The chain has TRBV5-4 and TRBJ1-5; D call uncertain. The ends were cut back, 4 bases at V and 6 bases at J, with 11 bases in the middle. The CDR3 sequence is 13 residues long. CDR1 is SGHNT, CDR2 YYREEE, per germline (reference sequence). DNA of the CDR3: TGTGCCAGCAGCCGCGGAGAGGGTCAGCCCCAGCATTTT. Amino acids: CASSRGEGQPQHF.

The CDR3 spells CASSLVSRDTEAFF. The CDR3 region has the DNA TGTGCCAGCAGCTTAGTCTCCCGGGACACTGAAGCTTTCTTT. This chain uses TRBV7-2 with TRBJ1-1; the D is unclear. V was clipped by 1 base and J by 3 bases, with 9 bases between them. Germline assignment: CDR1 SGHTA and CDR2 FQGNSA. The CDR3 spans 14 residues.

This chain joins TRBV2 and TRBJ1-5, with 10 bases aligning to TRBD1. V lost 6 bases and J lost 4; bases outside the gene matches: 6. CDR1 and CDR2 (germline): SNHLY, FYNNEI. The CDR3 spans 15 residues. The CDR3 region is CASSRQGAENQPQHF. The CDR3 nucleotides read TGTGCCAGCAGCAGACAGGGGGCCGAAAATCAGCCCCAGCATTTT. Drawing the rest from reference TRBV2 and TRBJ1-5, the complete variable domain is EPEVTQTPSHQVTQMGQEVILRCVPISNHLYFYWYRQILGQKVEFLVSFYNNEISEKSEIFDDQFSVERPDGSNFTLKIRSTKLEDSAMYFCASSRQGAENQPQHFGDGTRLSIL.

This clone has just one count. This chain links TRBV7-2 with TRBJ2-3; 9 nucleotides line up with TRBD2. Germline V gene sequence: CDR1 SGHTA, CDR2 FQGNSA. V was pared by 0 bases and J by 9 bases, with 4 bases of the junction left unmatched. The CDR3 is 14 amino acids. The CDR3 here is CASSLAAGGGTQYF. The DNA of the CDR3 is TGTGCCAGCAGCTTAGCAGCGGGGGGAGGGACGCAGTATTTT.